This entry lists 25 T cell receptor beta chains sequenced from one sample in a study of blood T cell repertoires in COVID-19. The data were produced by immunoSEQ multiplex PCR, yet TCRdb's version contains in-frame clones alone and is incomplete. The sample lists hundreds of thousands of clones, approximately 79% seen once, with approximately 4% in the top ten. The sample comprised PBMCs or T cells enriched from blood (not recorded which). These receptors were obtained from a man aged 30 to 39 with acute COVID-19.

The DNA for the CDR3 is TGTGCCAGCAGCTTAGTGGCCGGGATGGGTAATCAGCCCCAGCATTTT. Translating gives CASSLVAGMGNQPQHF. This chain uses TRBV7-2 with TRBJ1-5; D not resolved. V was clipped by 1 base and J by 4 bases, with 14 bases between them. The CDR3 contains 16 residues. Germline V lookup: CDR1 SGHTA, CDR2 FQGNSA.

The chain uses TRBV7-7 and TRBJ1-1, with TRBD1 matching over 8 bases. Trimming removed 5 bases from V and 3 bases from J; junction bases left unmatched: 8. The CDR3 sequence is 15 residues long. Germline-derived CDR1 and CDR2 are SSHAT and FNYEAQ (reference sequence). In DNA, the CDR3 is TGTGCCAGCAGCCCTAAGGACAGGGCGGACACTGAAGCTTTCTTT. This gives the protein CASSPKDRADTEAFF.

This sequence joins TRBV27 and TRBJ2-7, with 7 positions matching TRBD1. V trimming: 3 bases; J trimming: 7 bases; junction bases outside the gene matches: 6. Germline V CDR1 and CDR2: MNHEY, SMNVEV (reference sequence). This CDR3 comprises 13 residues. DNA for the CDR3: TGTGCCAGCAGTTTGGCCTTGACAGGGGAGCAGTACGTC. As protein: CASSLALTGEQYV.

The V gene is TRBV4-3, the J gene TRBJ2-2; TRBD1 agrees at 9 bases. This CDR3 is 15 amino acids long. Germline V gives CDR1 LGHNA, CDR2 YSLEER. V trimming: 8 bases; J trimming: 0 bases; junction bases outside the gene matches: 4. CDR3 in amino acids: CASERTGANTGELFF. The CDR3 DNA follows: TGCGCCAGCGAACGGACAGGGGCGAACACCGGGGAGCTGTTTTTT.

The CDR3 DNA reads TGTGCCAGTAAAGCAGGGGTCGGTTCACCCCTCCACTTT. Residues: CASKAGVGSPLHF. The rearrangement uses TRBV6-5 and TRBJ1-6; a weak D match, TRBD1 (6 bases). The germline V gene has CDR1 MNHEY and CDR2 SVGAGI. This CDR3 has 13 residues. V was clipped by 9 bases and J by 9 bases, with 15 bases between them.

This clone came up a few times. The chain joins TRBV6-2 or TRBV6-3 to TRBJ2-5; 8 bases are shared with TRBD2. Trimming took 6 bases from V and 4 from J; bases not matched to a gene: 13. Per germline, CDR1 MNHEY and CDR2 SVGEGT. The CDR3 consists of 16 residues. For the CDR3, the DNA is TGTGCCAGCAGCCGAGCAGCGGGAGTATCTACAGAGACCCAGTACTTC. Translation gives CASSRAAGVSTETQYF.

The chain has TRBV9 and TRBJ2-1, with 10 positions matching TRBD2. With V trimmed by 0 bases and J by 6 bases, 6 bases remained unmatched. Germline values: CDR1 SGDLS, CDR2 YYNGEE. This CDR3 has 16 residues. In DNA form, the CDR3 reads TGTGCCAGCAGCGTAGCTAGCGGGAGCTCGGTCAATGAGCAGTTCTTC. It is translated as CASSVASGSSVNEQFF. The full variable domain, in which reference TRBV9 and TRBJ2-1 provide the parts outside the CDR3, is DSGVTQTPKHLITATGQRVTLRCSPRSGDLSVYWYQQSLDQGLQFLIQYYNGEERAKGNILERFSAQQFPDLHSELNLSSLELGDSALYFCASSVASGSSVNEQFFGPGTRLTVL.

The J gene is TRBJ2-3, the V gene TRBV15, with D possibly matching TRBD2 (6 bases). Trimming stripped 0 bases from V and 5 bases from J, with 18 bases between. From germline, CDR1 is LNHNV and CDR2 YYDKDF (reference sequence). The CDR3 runs to 17 residues. The DNA for the CDR3 is TGTGCCACCAGCAGAGATCGGGCGCGGGGCCACAAAGATACGCAGTATTTT. This gives the protein CATSRDRARGHKDTQYF.

V usage is TRBV24-1 and J usage is TRBJ1-1; no firm D call. The V gene lost 6 bases and the J gene lost 4 bases, with 11 bases spanning the gap. Germline V gene lookup returns CDR1 KGHDR and CDR2 SFDVKD. The CDR3 has 13 residues. This CDR3 is CATSSGSATEAFF. The CDR3 bases are TGTGCCACCAGTTCGGGGTCGGCCACTGAAGCTTTCTTT.

In its sample, this clone was seen a few times. This sequence joins TRBV7-9 and TRBJ1-1; a possible D gene is TRBD1 (6 bases). The germline gives CDR1 SEHNR, CDR2 FQNEAQ (reference sequence). The CDR3 is 13 residues long. Trimming cost V 3 bases and J 8 bases, with 13 bases left between them. The CDR3 DNA sequence: TGTGCCAGCAGCTTGCCTCCCGGGACAGAAGCTTTCTTT. This encodes CASSLPPGTEAFF.

The V and J genes are TRBV24-1 and TRBJ2-5; 9 bases align to TRBD1. CDR1 KGHDR and CDR2 SFDVKD come from the germline V gene. This CDR3 has 16 amino acids. The J segment lost 4 bases and the V segment lost 4 bases, leaving 9 bases of the junction unmatched. The CDR3 region is CATSDTLGQGTETQYF. CDR3 DNA: TGTGCCACCAGTGACACCCTAGGACAGGGGACAGAGACCCAGTACTTC.

In this sample, this clone turned up a few times. Here the CDR3 DNA reads TGTGCCAGCAGCGCTAATACTGAAGCTTTCTTT. It yields the protein CASSANTEAFF. This rearrangement joins TRBV11-3 to TRBJ1-1; no firm D call. Trimming took off 5 bases at V and 5 bases at J, with 6 bases between the two ends. The CDR3 totals 11 residues. Germline CDR1 reads SGHNT; CDR2 reads YENEEA.

The rearrangement joins TRBV11-3 to TRBJ2-4, with 7 bases that match TRBD2. The junction had 10 bases not matched to a gene; V was cut back by 5 bases and J by 0 bases. The CDR3 is 17 residues long. Germline V lookup: CDR1 SGHNT, CDR2 YENEEA. In DNA, the CDR3 is TGTGCCAGCAGCGAGCAGTTGCTAGCGGTAGCCAAAAACATTCAGTACTTC. This codes for CASSEQLLAVAKNIQYF.

This clone was seen more than once but under ten times. J is TRBJ2-2 and V is TRBV5-8; the D is unclear. V lost 0 bases and J 4 bases, leaving 10 bases between the germline ends. CDR3 length: 15 residues. Germline CDR1 SGHTS, CDR2 YDEGEE. The CDR3 DNA reads TGTGCCAGCAGCTTGGATGGCGGTTTCACCGGGGAGCTGTTTTTT. Translation gives CASSLDGGFTGELFF.

The gene calls are TRBV18 and TRBJ1-1; D is ambiguous. The CDR3 runs 14 residues. CDR1 KGHSH and CDR2 LQKENI come from the germline V gene. Trimming took 1 base from V and 0 from J, leaving 6 bases between them. The CDR3 spells CASSPQRMNTEAFF. CDR3 sequence (DNA): TGTGCCAGCTCACCACAGAGGATGAACACTGAAGCTTTCTTT.

This chain links TRBV7-8 with TRBJ2-1; the D gene is possibly TRBD2 (5 bases). V lost 3 bases to trimming and J lost 3 bases, with 15 bases between them. CDR1 is SGHVS and CDR2 is FQNEAQ in the germline V gene. The CDR3 has 16 residues. The CDR3 sequence: CASSLSPAAYYNEQFF. CDR3 coding DNA: TGTGCCAGCAGCTTGAGCCCAGCGGCCTACTACAATGAGCAGTTCTTC.

This clone was seen a few times. This chain joins TRBV6-6 and TRBJ1-5; D unresolved. The V and J ends lost 6 bases and 7 bases respectively, with 13 bases between them. CDR3 length: 13 residues. Germline CDR1 and CDR2: MNHNY and SVGAGI (reference sequence). The chain's CDR3 is CASSPTNGQPQHF. CDR3 nucleotides: TGTGCCAGCAGCCCCACTAACGGGCAGCCCCAGCATTTT.

The rearrangement links TRBV7-3 to TRBJ2-3, with 10 positions matching TRBD1. V lost 3 bases to trimming and J lost 4 bases; unmatched junction nucleotides: 1. The CDR3 length is 14 residues. CDR1 and CDR2 from the germline V gene are SGHTA and FQGTGA. The CDR3 here is CASSFDRGPDTQYF. CDR3 sequence (DNA): TGTGCCAGCAGCTTCGACAGGGGGCCAGATACGCAGTATTTT.

The gene calls are TRBV11-3 and TRBJ2-2; D not certain. The CDR3 runs 15 residues. The V end was cut by 5 bases, the J end by 0 bases, with 10 bases between. Germline V gene lookup returns CDR1 SGHNT and CDR2 YENEEA. CDR3 DNA sequence: TGTGCCAGCAGCCCCGATGGAGCGAACACCGGGGAGCTGTTTTTT. The encoded protein is CASSPDGANTGELFF.

The chain is built from TRBV3-1 (or the pseudogene TRBV3-2) and TRBJ2-3, with D perhaps matching TRBD1 (6 bases). The CDR3 covers 16 residues. Trimming took off 0 bases at V and 0 bases at J, with 10 bases between the two ends. CDR1 is LGHDT, CDR2 YNNKEL, per germline (reference sequence). CDR3 nucleotide sequence: TGTGCCAGCAGCCAAGATTTAAGGGGGAGCACAGATACGCAGTATTTT. It codes for CASSQDLRGSTDTQYF.

The chain combines TRBV5-1 with TRBJ1-4, with 7 bases that match TRBD1. V dropped 4 bases and J dropped 7; count of bases not matched to a gene: 7. Germline V lookup: CDR1 SGHRS, CDR2 YFSETQ. The length of the CDR3 is 14 residues. The CDR3 reads CASSLTGAGEKLFF. As DNA, the CDR3 is TGCGCCAGCAGCCTAACAGGGGCGGGTGAAAAACTGTTTTTT.

The rearrangement links TRBV18 to TRBJ1-3; the match to TRBD1 covers 7 bases. The CDR3 extends over 16 amino acids. Unmatched junction bases numbered 6, after V lost 3 bases and J lost 1 base. From germline, CDR1 is KGHSH and CDR2 LQKENI. The CDR3 nucleotides are TGTGCCAGCTCACCCCTGACAGGGCTATCTGGAAACACCATATATTTT. It translates to CASSPLTGLSGNTIYF.

DNA for the CDR3: TGTGCCAGCAGCCCCAGGGGTGAAAAACTGTTTTTT. Its translation is CASSPRGEKLFF. The chain carries TRBV7-9 and TRBJ1-4; a weak D match, TRBD1 (6 bases). CDR1 and CDR2 from the germline V gene are SEHNR and FQNEAQ (reference sequence). V was clipped by 5 bases and J by 7 bases, with 8 bases between them. CDR3 size: 12 residues.

The chain is built from TRBV9 and TRBJ2-3; no clear D. Trimming took 4 bases from V and 6 from J, leaving 15 bases between them. From germline, CDR1 is SGDLS and CDR2 YYNGEE. The CDR3 contains 14 residues. The DNA for the CDR3 is TGTGCCAGCAGCCCTCGGCGAGGTCTTGATACGCAGTATTTT. Its protein is CASSPRRGLDTQYF.

The chain links TRBV5-1 to TRBJ2-1; D is uncertain. Trimming pared 2 bases from V and 6 bases from J, leaving 6 bases between. Germline loops: CDR1 SGHRS, CDR2 YFSETQ. The CDR3 covers 12 residues. The CDR3: CASSFNGNEQFF. For the CDR3, the DNA is TGCGCCAGCAGCTTCAACGGCAATGAGCAGTTCTTC.